This TCR beta chain was identified during a study of T-cell reconstitution after alpha-beta-depleted transplantation in children. The CDR3 is 13 amino acids. Between the trimmed V and J ends, which lost 2 bases and 4 bases, there was a span of 11 bases. The germline V gene has CDR1 SQVTM and CDR2 ANQGSEA. In this sample, this clonotype turned up a few times. Unique molecular identifiers tagged the TCRbeta library. One entry per CDR3 protein results from TCRdb running MiXCR on the PCR reads. The top ten clones hold 28% of a sample with about 980,000 distinct CDR3 sequences, about 26% of them seen once.

The clonotype originates from a boy less than two years old who had a stem cell transplant for SCID, so the T cells may come from the graft donor. The chain is built from TRBV29-1 and TRBJ1-2, with a weak D call TRBD1 (5 bases). The specimen was PBMCs, mostly from graft donor cells, collected 360 days after TCRalphabeta/CD19-depleted stem cell transplant. The CDR3 DNA sequence: TGCAGCGTTGAACACCAGGGAACCTATGGCTACACCTTC. Amino acid sequence: CSVEHQGTYGYTF.